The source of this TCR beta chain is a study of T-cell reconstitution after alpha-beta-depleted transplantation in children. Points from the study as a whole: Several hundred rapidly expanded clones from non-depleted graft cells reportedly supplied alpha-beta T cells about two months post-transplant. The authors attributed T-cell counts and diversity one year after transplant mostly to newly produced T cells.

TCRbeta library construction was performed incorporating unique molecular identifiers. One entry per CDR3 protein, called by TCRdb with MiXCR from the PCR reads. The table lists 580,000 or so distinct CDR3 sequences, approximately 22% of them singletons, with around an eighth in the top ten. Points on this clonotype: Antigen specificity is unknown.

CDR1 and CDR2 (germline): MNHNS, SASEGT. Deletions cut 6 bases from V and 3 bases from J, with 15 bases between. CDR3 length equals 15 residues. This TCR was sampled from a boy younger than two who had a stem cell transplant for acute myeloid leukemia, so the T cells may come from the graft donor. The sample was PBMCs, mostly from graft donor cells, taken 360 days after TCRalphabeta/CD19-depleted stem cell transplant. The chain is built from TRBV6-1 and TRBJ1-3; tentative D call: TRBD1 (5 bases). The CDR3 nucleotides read TGTGCCAGCAGCGGCCCGCGGGGCGTTGGAAACACCATATATTTT. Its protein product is CASSGPRGVGNTIYF.